Below are 21 T cell receptor beta chains sequenced from a single sample in a study of blood T cell repertoires in COVID-19. Data came from immunoSEQ multiplex PCR; TCRdb stores just in-frame clones and leaves some out. In the table there are 55,000 to 75,000 clones, around 82% of which are singletons. The sequencing sample was made of peripheral blood. The receptors were gathered from a human donor in a cohort sampled during active COVID-19.

V usage is TRBV18 and J usage is TRBJ1-2; 9 nucleotides agree with TRBD1. Germline assignment: CDR1 KGHSH and CDR2 LQKENI. V lost 4 bases and J lost 0; bases outside the gene matches: 6. The CDR3 extends over 16 amino acids. The CDR3 nucleotides are TGTGCCAGCTCACACAATGACAGGGGGTCTAACTATGGCTACACCTTC. It encodes CASSHNDRGSNYGYTF.

In this sample, this clone turned up a few times. The chain combines TRBV7-2 with TRBJ2-7, with D possibly matching TRBD2 (6 bases). Germline CDR1 reads SGHTA; CDR2 reads FQGNSA. V was cut by 5 bases and J by 2 bases, with 16 bases left in between. There are 15 residues in the CDR3. The CDR3 DNA sequence: TGTGCCAGCAGCACATCTAGCGTGGGGACCTACGAGCAGTACTTC. Translating it yields CASSTSSVGTYEQYF.

The chain joins TRBV6-2 or TRBV6-3 to TRBJ1-2, with a possible D match to TRBD1 (6 bases). The CDR3 has 14 amino acids. V was pared by 0 bases and J by 6 bases, with 11 bases between. From germline, CDR1 is MNHEY and CDR2 SVGEGT. CDR3: CASSYSPQGDGYTF. CDR3 in DNA: TGTGCCAGCAGTTACTCCCCACAGGGAGATGGCTACACCTTC.

The gene calls are TRBV6-5 and TRBJ1-1; D call uncertain. Germline assignment: CDR1 MNHEY and CDR2 SVGAGI. CDR3 length: 13 amino acids. V was clipped by 2 bases and J by 0 bases, with 4 bases between them. CDR3 DNA sequence: TGTGCCAGCAGTTACAGCTTGAACACTGAAGCTTTCTTT. It is translated as CASSYSLNTEAFF.

The chain joins TRBV11-1 to TRBJ2-3; 8 bases fit TRBD2. There are 16 residues in the CDR3. Looked up from germline, CDR1 is SGHAT and CDR2 is FQDESV (reference sequence). V shed 1 base, J shed 4 bases, and the junction held 7 bases outside the gene matches. CDR3 nucleotides: TGTGCCAGCAGCTTAGGAGGCTACGGGGGGGCAGATACGCAGTATTTT. It yields the protein CASSLGGYGGADTQYF.

The chain combines TRBV19 with TRBJ1-3, with D uncertain. The V gene's germline CDR1 is LNHDA and CDR2 SQIVND (reference sequence). The CDR3 runs 13 residues. The V gene lost 6 bases and the J gene lost 0 bases, with 6 bases spanning the gap. CDR3 region: CASRESSGNTIYF. The CDR3 DNA reads TGTGCCAGTAGGGAGTCCTCTGGAAACACCATATATTTT. Full variable domain (missing parts from reference TRBV19 and TRBJ1-3): DGGITQSPKYLFRKEGQNVTLSCEQNLNHDAMYWYRQDPGQGLRLIYYSQIVNDFQKGDIAEGYSVSREKKESFPLTVTSAQKNPTAFYLCASRESSGNTIYFGEGSWLTVV.

The chain has TRBV7-9 and TRBJ2-4, with a tentative D call TRBD1 (6 bases). V lost 5 bases and J lost 15, with 17 bases in between. The CDR3 is 12 residues long. Germline V CDR1 and CDR2: SEHNR, FQNEAQ (reference sequence). The CDR3 DNA sequence: TGTGCCAGCAGCCAGGGGTGGAGCAAGGGGTACTTC. Amino acids: CASSQGWSKGYF.

The chain carries TRBV11-2 and TRBJ1-2; TRBD1 agrees at 7 bases. The germline V gene has CDR1 SGHAT and CDR2 FQNNGV. V trimming: 7 bases; J trimming: 8 bases; junction bases outside the gene matches: 7. CDR3 length: 12 residues. This CDR3 reads CASTQGGRGYTF. As DNA, the CDR3 is TGTGCCAGCACCCAGGGGGGACGGGGCTACACCTTC.

The chain combines TRBV28 with TRBJ1-2; no firm D call. V was shortened by 1 base and J by 6 bases, with 3 bases between the two germline ends. The CDR3 extends over 11 amino acids. Per the germline V gene, CDR1 is MDHEN and CDR2 is SYDVKM. The CDR3 sequence is CASSLFDGYTF. The CDR3 DNA is TGTGCCAGCAGTTTATTCGATGGCTACACCTTC.

The chain joins TRBV5-4 to TRBJ1-4; D may be TRBD1 (6 bases). V lost 4 bases and J lost 6, with 16 bases in between. CDR1 is SGHNT, CDR2 YYREEE, per germline (reference sequence). The CDR3 consists of 15 residues. CDR3: CASSGARGRDEKLFF. CDR3 DNA sequence: TGTGCCAGCAGCGGGGCGCGGGGGCGTGATGAAAAACTGTTTTTT. Filled out from reference TRBV5-4 and TRBJ1-4, the complete variable domain reads ETGVTQSPTHLIKTRGQQVTLRCSSQSGHNTVSWYQQALGQGPQFIFQYYREEENGRGNFPPRFSGLQFPNYSSELNVNALELDDSALYLCASSGARGRDEKLFFGSGTQLSVL.

This rearrangement joins TRBV10-2 to TRBJ1-2; 11 nucleotides match TRBD1. The trim removed 2 bases at V and 5 bases at J, leaving 4 bases unmatched. Looked up from germline, CDR1 is WSHSY and CDR2 is SAAADI. CDR3 length equals 15 residues. CDR3 region: CASSERGQGEYGYTF. The CDR3 DNA reads as TGCGCCAGCAGTGAGCGGGGACAGGGGGAGTATGGCTACACCTTC.

The chain has TRBV7-6 and TRBJ2-7; 9 nucleotides line up with TRBD1. Germline loops: CDR1 SGHVS, CDR2 FNYEAQ. The length of the CDR3 is 15 residues. After removal of 6 bases from V and 3 bases from J, the junction contained 9 bases not matched to a gene. The CDR3 region is CASSLDRGPVYEQYF. The CDR3 bases are TGTGCCAGCAGTCTGGACAGGGGTCCTGTCTACGAGCAGTACTTC.

The rearrangement joins TRBV11-2 to TRBJ2-7; TRBD2 agrees at 8 bases. In germline, CDR1 is SGHAT, CDR2 FQNNGV. V was clipped by 5 bases and J by 6 bases; unmatched bases: 6. The CDR3 is 13 amino acids. CDR3 nucleotides: TGTGCCAGCAGCCCAAACGCGGGGGGCGAGCAGTACTTC. Amino acid sequence: CASSPNAGGEQYF.

The chain is built from TRBV2 and TRBJ2-7, with TRBD1 matching 8 bases. The CDR3 extends over 15 amino acids. V was pared by 3 bases and J by 4 bases, with 8 bases of the junction left unmatched. The V gene's germline CDR1 is SNHLY and CDR2 FYNNEI. The chain's CDR3 is CASSDRDRSVYEQYF. CDR3 nucleotide sequence: TGTGCCAGCAGTGACCGGGACAGGTCGGTTTACGAGCAGTACTTC.

The chain couples TRBV5-1 to TRBJ2-5, with 9 bases identical to TRBD1. The CDR3 is 14 amino acids. In germline, CDR1 is SGHRS, CDR2 YFSETQ. Trimming took 7 bases from V and 2 from J; bases not matched to a gene: 6. CDR3 DNA: TGCGCCAGCTCAGGAGACAGGGGGCAAGAGACCCAGTACTTC. Translated, it gives CASSGDRGQETQYF.

The V call is TRBV19, the J call TRBJ1-1; D is perhaps TRBD1 (5 bases). The V end lost 4 bases, the J end lost 4 bases, and 13 bases lay between the germline ends. The germline V gene has CDR1 LNHDA and CDR2 SQIVND (reference sequence). The CDR3 covers 14 residues. This CDR3 reads CASSTQGRATEAFF. CDR3 DNA sequence: TGTGCCAGTAGTACCCAGGGCCGGGCCACTGAAGCTTTCTTT.

CDR3 sequence: CAWSFDRGNSFYNEQFF. CDR3 DNA: TGTGCCTGGAGTTTCGACAGGGGCAATTCCTTTTACAATGAGCAGTTCTTC. The chain combines TRBV30 with TRBJ2-1; TRBD1 matches 8 bases. Germline CDR1 is GTSNPN and CDR2 is SVGIG (reference sequence). The CDR3 contains 17 residues. Germline trimming cut 2 bases from V and 4 bases from J; bases unmatched to any gene: 13.

This rearrangement joins TRBV19 to TRBJ2-1; possible D gene TRBD2, 6 bases. The germline CDR1 and CDR2 sequences are LNHDA and SQIVND (reference sequence). V gave up 3 bases and J gave up 10 bases, with 22 bases separating them. The CDR3 contains 16 residues. The CDR3 sequence: CASSIQRDSSKGEQFF. CDR3 nucleotides: TGTGCCAGTAGTATCCAACGGGACTCCTCGAAGGGCGAGCAGTTCTTC.

DNA of the CDR3: TGTGCCAGCAGTAAGGACAGGGGGCGGACAGATACGCAGTATTTT. It is translated as CASSKDRGRTDTQYF. This chain uses TRBV5-5 with TRBJ2-3, with 11 bases that match TRBD1. Per the germline V gene, CDR1 is SGHKS and CDR2 is YYEKEE (reference sequence). Trimming removed 5 bases from V and 3 bases from J; junction bases left unmatched: 5. CDR3 size: 15 residues.

This chain uses TRBV5-6 with TRBJ1-3, with D perhaps TRBD1 (5 bases). The CDR3 sequence is 15 residues long. The V end was cut by 2 bases, the J end by 2 bases, with 11 bases between. The germline V gene has CDR1 SGHDT and CDR2 YYEEEE. As DNA, the CDR3 is TGTGCCAGCAGCTTAAGGCAGGGAACTGGAAACACCATATATTTT. Translation: CASSLRQGTGNTIYF.

The chain joins TRBV7-8 to TRBJ2-4, with 9 bases identical to TRBD1. CDR3 length: 13 residues. CDR1 and CDR2 (germline): SGHVS, FQNEAQ. Trimming removed 4 bases from V and 7 bases from J; junction bases left unmatched: 2. The CDR3 bases are TGTGCCAGCAGCTCCGGGACAGGGAACATTCAGTACTTC. Residues: CASSSGTGNIQYF. Based on the CDR3 plus reference TRBV7-8 and TRBJ2-4, the full variable domain is GAGVSQSPRYKVAKRGQDVALRCDPISGHVSLFWYQQALGQGPEFLTYFQNEAQLDKSGLPSDRFFAERPEGSVSTLKIQRTQQEDSAVYLCASSSGTGNIQYFGAGTRLSVL.